This T cell receptor (beta chain) was profiled in a study of shared clonotypes between healthy human individuals. Using immunoSEQ multiplex PCR, the repertoire was profiled, and TCRdb retains in-frame clones only, with some absent. This table holds over a million clones, about 80% found once. Sequencing used memory CD4+ T cells from PBMCs. Subset defined: CD45RA-negative fraction. The source of this sequence is a man aged 18 to 30 in good health. Some clones in this sample may be carry-over from other donors' samples.

As DNA, the CDR3 is TGTGCCAGCAGCTTAGAACAGGGTGGGCTCACTGAAGCTTTCTTT. It translates to CASSLEQGGLTEAFF. V and J are TRBV7-9 and TRBJ1-1; weak D call: TRBD1 (6 bases). Trimming took off 1 base at V and 4 bases at J, with 13 bases between the two ends. Germline lookup yields CDR1 SEHNR and CDR2 FQNEAQ (reference sequence). The CDR3 consists of 15 residues.